Listed below are T cell receptor beta chains from one sample, sequenced in a study of regulatory T cells in long-lasting Graves disease. TCRdb analysed the multiplex PCR reads with MiXCR anew, one entry per CDR3 protein. The sample includes 370,000 or so distinct CDR3 sequences, about 17% seen only once; the top ten take roughly a fifth. A further study also used this sample, focusing on T cells in Graves' hyperthyroidism and ophthalmopathy.

Sequencing was performed on peripheral blood mononuclear cells (PBMCs), taken at new diagnosis, from a patient treated with antithyroid drugs. These receptors were taken from a woman between 18 and 29 years old with Graves disease. Both conserved end residues are part of each CDR3. The order of the fields is V gene, J gene, CDR3 protein.

v_call: TRBV5-1; j_call: TRBJ2-7; cdr3_aa: CASSLAGRTYEQYF
v_call: TRBV13; j_call: TRBJ2-1; cdr3_aa: CASSLMSGGRGEQFF
v_call: TRBV28; j_call: TRBJ2-5; cdr3_aa: CASLGAGGPETQYF
v_call: TRBV3-1; j_call: TRBJ2-1; cdr3_aa: CASSRGQGAFNEQFF
v_call: TRBV11-2; j_call: TRBJ2-7; cdr3_aa: CASSFGAGGPNYEQYF
v_call: TRBV24-1; j_call: TRBJ2-7; cdr3_aa: CATSDGGRGEQYF
v_call: TRBV5-1; j_call: TRBJ2-1; cdr3_aa: CASRELAGGKGEQFF
v_call: TRBV5-6; j_call: TRBJ1-2; cdr3_aa: CASSFMISHYGYTF
v_call: TRBV11-2; j_call: TRBJ2-3; cdr3_aa: CASSLKASDTDTQYF
v_call: TRBV7-6; j_call: TRBJ2-7; cdr3_aa: CASSLGRHSYEQYF
v_call: TRBV7-9; j_call: TRBJ1-2; cdr3_aa: CASSVQGAEYGYTF
v_call: TRBV12-3/TRBV12-4; j_call: TRBJ1-5; cdr3_aa: CASSFRGYNQPQHF
v_call: TRBV10-3; j_call: TRBJ2-7; cdr3_aa: CAISESPTYEQYF
v_call: TRBV29-1; j_call: TRBJ2-5; cdr3_aa: CSGADYQETQYF
v_call: TRBV2; j_call: TRBJ1-6; cdr3_aa: CASSERDSPYNSPLHF
v_call: TRBV6-2/TRBV6-3; j_call: TRBJ2-7; cdr3_aa: CASSYRGASYEQYF
v_call: TRBV5-1; j_call: TRBJ2-4; cdr3_aa: CASSVQQGAKNIQYF
v_call: TRBV12-3/TRBV12-4; j_call: TRBJ1-5; cdr3_aa: CASSTTGEPQHF
v_call: TRBV5-4; j_call: TRBJ2-4; cdr3_aa: CASSLAGPNIQYF
v_call: TRBV5-1; j_call: TRBJ2-5; cdr3_aa: CASSLVGTSRQETQYF
v_call: TRBV5-1; j_call: TRBJ1-1; cdr3_aa: CASSGGHPNTEAFF
v_call: TRBV5-1; j_call: TRBJ2-1; cdr3_aa: CASRPSGTNNEQFF
v_call: TRBV18; j_call: TRBJ2-7; cdr3_aa: CASSPVAAGQGNEQYF
v_call: TRBV5-5; j_call: TRBJ2-6; cdr3_aa: CASSLTPGSGANVLTF
v_call: TRBV7-2; j_call: TRBJ2-1; cdr3_aa: CASSTIIAESSYNEQFF
v_call: TRBV12-3/TRBV12-4; j_call: TRBJ1-2; cdr3_aa: CASSSAINYGYTF
v_call: TRBV12-3/TRBV12-4; j_call: TRBJ2-7; cdr3_aa: CASSTSRDGRLEQYF
v_call: TRBV5-1; j_call: TRBJ1-1; cdr3_aa: CASSLGQYTEAFF
v_call: TRBV7-2; j_call: TRBJ1-2; cdr3_aa: CASSPQINYGYTF
v_call: TRBV20-1; j_call: TRBJ2-1; cdr3_aa: CSAREGVPSSYNEQFF
v_call: TRBV19; j_call: TRBJ2-5; cdr3_aa: CATLGQGGQTQYF